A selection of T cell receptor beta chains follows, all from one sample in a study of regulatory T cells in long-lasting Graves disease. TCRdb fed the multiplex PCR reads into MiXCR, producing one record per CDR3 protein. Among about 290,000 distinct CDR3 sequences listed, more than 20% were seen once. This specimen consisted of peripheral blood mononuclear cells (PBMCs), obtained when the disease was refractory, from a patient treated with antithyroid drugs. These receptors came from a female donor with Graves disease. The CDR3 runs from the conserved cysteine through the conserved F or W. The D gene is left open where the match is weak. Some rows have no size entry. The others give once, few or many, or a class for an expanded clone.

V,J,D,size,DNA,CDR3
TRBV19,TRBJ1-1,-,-,TGTGCCAGTAAAAGGGGATATGAAGCTTTCTTT,CASKRGYEAFF
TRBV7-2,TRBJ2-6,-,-,TGTGCCAGCAGCTTGCCGAATTCTGGGGCCAACGTCCTGACTTTC,CASSLPNSGANVLTF
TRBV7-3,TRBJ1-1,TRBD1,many,TGTGCCAGCAGCGCGACAGGGGGCGCGAACACTGAAGCTTTCTTT,CASSATGGANTEAFF
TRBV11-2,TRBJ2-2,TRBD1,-,TGTGCCAGCAGCTGGGACAGAGGGGTCGGGGAGCTGTTTTTT,CASSWDRGVGELFF
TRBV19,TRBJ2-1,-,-,TGTGCCAGTAATCACCGCCTAAACAATGAGCAGTTCTTC,CASNHRLNNEQFF
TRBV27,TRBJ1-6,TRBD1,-,TGTGCCAGCAGTCTGTTATCCGGGACAGGAAATTCACCCCTCCACTTT,CASSLLSGTGNSPLHF
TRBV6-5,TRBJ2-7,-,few,TGTGCCAGCAGTTACTCGGGGGGTAATTACGAGCAGTACTTC,CASSYSGGNYEQYF
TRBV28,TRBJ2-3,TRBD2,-,TGTGCCAGCAGTACGGAAATAGCGGGAGGGCTATTTGGGTTCACAGATACGCAGTATTTT,CASSTEIAGGLFGFTDTQYF
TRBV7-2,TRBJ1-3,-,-,TGTGCCAGCAGCCCCCACCGGGACGGCGTAGGAAACACCATATATTTT,CASSPHRDGVGNTIYF
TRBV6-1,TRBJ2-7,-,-,TGTGCCAGCAAAGGTAGCGGCCTTTGGTGGCAGTACTTC,CASKGSGLWWQYF
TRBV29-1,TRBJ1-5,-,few,TGCAGCGTTGTAACGGGGGATAGCAATCAGCCCCAGCATTTT,CSVVTGDSNQPQHF
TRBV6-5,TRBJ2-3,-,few,TGTGCCAGCAGTTACTCTCCCAGCGGGTACACAGATACGCAGTATTTT,CASSYSPSGYTDTQYF
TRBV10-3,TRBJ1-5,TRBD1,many,TGTGCCATCAGTGATGACAGGGTTGGGCAGCCCCAGCATTTT,CAISDDRVGQPQHF
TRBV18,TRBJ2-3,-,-,TGTGCCAGCTCACCAACCAGAACGGATACGCAGTATTTT,CASSPTRTDTQYF
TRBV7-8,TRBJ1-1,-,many,TGTGCCAGCAGCTCGACTGTGAACACTGAAGCTTTCTTT,CASSSTVNTEAFF
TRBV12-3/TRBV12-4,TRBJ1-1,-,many,TGTGCCAGCAGTTTAGCAGGAGTTAACACTGAAGCTTTCTTT,CASSLAGVNTEAFF
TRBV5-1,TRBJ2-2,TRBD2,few,TGCGCCAGCAGCTTGACAGTGACTAGCTCTCTGGCCGGGGAGCTGTTTTTT,CASSLTVTSSLAGELFF
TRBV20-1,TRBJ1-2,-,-,TGCAGTGCTAGAGATTCACGAGACTATGGCTACACCTTC,CSARDSRDYGYTF
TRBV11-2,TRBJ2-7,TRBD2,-,TGTGCCAGCAGCTTATCTTCTGGGCTAGCGGGAGGTCGGGAGCAGTACTTC,CASSLSSGLAGGREQYF
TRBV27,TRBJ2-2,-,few,TGTGCCAGCGCCTATTTTTACACCGGGGAGCTGTTTTTT,CASAYFYTGELFF
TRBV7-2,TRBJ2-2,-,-,TGTGCCGGGGCCGGGGAGCTGTTTTTT,CAGAGELFF
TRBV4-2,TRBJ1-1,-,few,TGTGCCAGCAGCCAAGATCCCCGCTTGAACACTGAAGCTTTCTTT,CASSQDPRLNTEAFF
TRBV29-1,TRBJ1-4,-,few,TGCAGCGTTGGGAGGGGGGCTAATGAAAAACTGTTTTTT,CSVGRGANEKLFF
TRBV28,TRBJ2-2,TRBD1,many,TGTGCCAGCAGTTCCCCCGGGACAGGGGGCACCGGGGAGCTGTTTTTT,CASSSPGTGGTGELFF
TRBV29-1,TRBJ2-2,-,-,TGCAGCGTTGAGAAGGACGGGGAGCTGTTTTTT,CSVEKDGELFF
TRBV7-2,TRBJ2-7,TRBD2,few,TGTGCCAGCAGCTTAAGTTCGGCTAGCGGGATCTCCGAGCAGTACTTC,CASSLSSASGISEQYF
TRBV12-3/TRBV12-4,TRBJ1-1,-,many,TGTGCCAGCAGCCCAGCAAACACTGAAGCTTTCTTT,CASSPANTEAFF
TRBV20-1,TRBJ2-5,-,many,TGCAGTGCTAGTCCCACACAAGAGACCCAGTACTTC,CSASPTQETQYF
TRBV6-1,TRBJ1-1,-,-,TGTGCCAGCAGTTACGGACGGAACACTGAAGCTTTCTTT,CASSYGRNTEAFF
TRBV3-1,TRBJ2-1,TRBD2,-,TGTGCCAGCAGCCAAGCCTCGGGAGGATATGAGCAGTTCTTC,CASSQASGGYEQFF
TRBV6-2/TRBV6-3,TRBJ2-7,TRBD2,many,TGTGCCAGCAGTTACTCGGGACTAGCGTCCTACGAGCAGTACTTC,CASSYSGLASYEQYF
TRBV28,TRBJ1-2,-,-,TGTGCCAGCAGTTTACAGGCTAACTATGGCTACACCTTC,CASSLQANYGYTF
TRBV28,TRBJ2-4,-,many,TGTGCCAGCAGCCTCTGGTCCACAGGGGGGGAAAACATTCAGTACTTC,CASSLWSTGGENIQYF
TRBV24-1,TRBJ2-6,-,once,TGTGCCACCAGTGGGGATACTGGGGCCAACGTCCTGACTTTC,CATSGDTGANVLTF
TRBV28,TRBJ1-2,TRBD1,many,TGTGCCAGCAGTGCCGGGACAGGGCCTCGTAACTATGGCTACACCTTC,CASSAGTGPRNYGYTF
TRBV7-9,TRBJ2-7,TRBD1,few,TGTGCCAGCAGCTTATTGTTGGGACAGGGGGCCTACGAGCAGTACTTC,CASSLLLGQGAYEQYF
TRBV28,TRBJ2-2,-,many,TGTGCCAGCAGTTTCCGCAAGACCGGGGAGCTGTTTTTT,CASSFRKTGELFF
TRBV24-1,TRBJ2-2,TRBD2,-,TGTGCCACCAGACCGACTAGCGGGAGCTCCGGGGAGCTGTTTTTT,CATRPTSGSSGELFF
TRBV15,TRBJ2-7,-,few,TGTGCCACCAGCAGAGATAACACAGGGGAGGGCGAGCAGTACTTC,CATSRDNTGEGEQYF
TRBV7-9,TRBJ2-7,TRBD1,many,TGTGCCAGCAGCATGGGACAGGGCGAGCAGTACTTC,CASSMGQGEQYF
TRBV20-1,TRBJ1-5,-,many,TGCAGTGCTAGAGATTGGGGCCAAATAAATGAGCCCCAGCATTTT,CSARDWGQINEPQHF
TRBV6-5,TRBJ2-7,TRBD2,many,TGTGCCAGCAGTTTCCGACTAGCGGCTGCCTACGAGCAGTACTTC,CASSFRLAAAYEQYF
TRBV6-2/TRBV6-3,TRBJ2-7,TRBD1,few,TGTGCCAGCAGTTATTCCAACAGGGGATCCTACGAGCAGTACTTC,CASSYSNRGSYEQYF
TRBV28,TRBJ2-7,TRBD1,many,TGTGCCAGCAGTTTGGGACAGGGGCCAAAACGGTACTTC,CASSLGQGPKRYF
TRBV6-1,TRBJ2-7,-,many,TGTGCCAGCTGTAGGCCAACACGGCAGGGCGCCTACGAGCAGTACTTC,CASCRPTRQGAYEQYF
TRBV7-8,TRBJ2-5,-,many,TGTGCCAGCAGCTTAAGTTGGGGGAGAGAGACCCAGTACTTC,CASSLSWGRETQYF
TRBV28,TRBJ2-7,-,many,TGTGCCAGCAGTTTACGGCTATCCTACGAGCAGTACTTC,CASSLRLSYEQYF
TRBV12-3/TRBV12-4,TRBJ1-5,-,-,TGTGCCAGCAGTTTCGAGGACCTCAATCAGCCCCAGCATTTT,CASSFEDLNQPQHF
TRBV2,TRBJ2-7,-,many,TGTGCCAGCGGACAGGACTACTCCTACGAGCAGTACTTC,CASGQDYSYEQYF
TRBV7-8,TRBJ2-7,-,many,TGTGCCAGCAGCTTAGAAATCGGGGACACCGCCTACGAGCAGTACTTC,CASSLEIGDTAYEQYF
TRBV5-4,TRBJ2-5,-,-,TGTGCCAGCAGACCAACAGCGAGCCAAGAGACCCAGTACTTC,CASRPTASQETQYF
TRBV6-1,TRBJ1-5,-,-,TGTGCCAGCAGCAGAGGTGCATTTCTGGGGCCCCAGCATTTT,CASSRGAFLGPQHF